This T cell receptor (beta chain) derives from a study of vaccination and CD4 T cells after COVID-19. General study results and limits: The median count of SARS-CoV-2-reactive clonotypes rose from approximately 21 to 40, not significantly.

With the Oncomine TCR Beta short-read assay, DNA from cultured CD4+ T cells was sequenced. TCRdb redid the calling of the PCR reads with MiXCR, one entry per CDR3 protein. The sample has around 8,000 distinct CDR3 sequences, around 41% seen once. Germline CDR1 is SGHTS and CDR2 is YDEGEE. The CDR3 has 17 amino acids. J was trimmed by 2 bases and V by 0 bases; bases with no gene match: 8. A note on this clonotype: Its antigen is unidentified.

The treatment denotes: roughly 10-day PBMC culture with coronavirus spike peptide pools or control peptides (ViraFEST assay). These CD4+ T cells came from an unexposed donor, sampled before the COVID-19 pandemic (2011-2018). Following expansion of antigen-specific T cells with peptide pools, ViraFEST then sequenced TCRs. This chain connects TRBV5-8 to TRBJ2-5; TRBD2 agrees at 9 bases. The sequenced material came from CD4+ T cells from blood, cultured in vitro. This receptor was identified in a human donor in good health. CDR3: CASSLGSVAGGQETQYF. The DNA for the CDR3 is TGTGCCAGCAGCTTGGGTTCGGTGGCGGGGGGGCAAGAGACCCAGTACTTC.